A single sample gave rise to the 10 T cell receptor beta chains below, sequenced in a study of T cell repertoires in aging, cancer and after chemotherapy. Rearranged V-D-J TRB sequences were amplified with a mixed TRB-A/B primer pool. A single record per CDR3 protein comes from TCRdb applying MiXCR to the multiplex PCR reads. This table holds 2,500 to 3,500 distinct CDR3 sequences, around 24% found once. Amplification of TCR beta used genomic DNA extracted from peripheral blood. Sequencing input: blood. The receptors were sampled from a human donor with a solid tumor.

This clonotype was counted a few times. The rearrangement uses TRBV5-6 and TRBJ1-2, with D unclear. Deletions cut 4 bases from V and 4 bases from J, with 14 bases between. The germline V gene encodes CDR1 SGHDT and CDR2 YYEEEE. The CDR3 consists of 14 residues. DNA of the CDR3: TGTGCCAGCAGCGTCGCGCGGATCCTCTATGGCTACACCTTC. Translated, it gives CASSVARILYGYTF.

The chain couples TRBV20-1 to TRBJ2-7, with a possible D match to TRBD2 (7 bases). Germline CDR1 is DFQATT and CDR2 is SNEGSKA (reference sequence). The CDR3 loop spans 16 amino acids. Deletions cut 0 bases from V and 4 bases from J, with 19 bases between. The CDR3 loop reads CSARDLWGGSKYEQYF. Here the CDR3 DNA reads TGCAGTGCTAGAGATCTTTGGGGGGGCAGTAAGTACGAGCAGTACTTC.

In its sample, this clonotype is large. This chain links TRBV19 with TRBJ2-2; 7 bases line up with TRBD2. This CDR3 is 14 amino acids long. Germline V gene lookup returns CDR1 LNHDA and CDR2 SQIVND (reference sequence). CDR3 loop: CASKDQRGTGELFF. The CDR3 bases are TGTGCATCGAAAGATCAGCGGGGAACCGGGGAGCTGTTTTTT.

The rearrangement uses TRBV10-2 and TRBJ2-3, with 7 bases aligning to TRBD2. The CDR3 length is 15 residues. V was pared by 1 base and J by 2 bases, with 3 bases of the junction left unmatched. Germline CDR1 is WSHSY and CDR2 is SAAADI. Here the CDR3 reads CASSEFAGVTDTQYF. CDR3 coding DNA: TGCGCCAGCAGTGAGTTTGCGGGGGTCACAGATACGCAGTATTTT.

This clonotype is labeled as medium-sized (0.01 to 0.1%). The J gene is TRBJ2-2, the V gene TRBV6-5, with 11 bases that match TRBD2. V shed 6 bases and J 1 base; nucleotides not matched to a gene: 13. CDR1 and CDR2 from the germline V gene are MNHEY and SVGAGI. The CDR3 has 19 residues. Written as DNA, the CDR3 is TGTGCCAGCAGGAAGGATCGGGTAGCGGGGGGGAGGAACACCGGGGAGCTGTTTTTT. This translates into CASRKDRVAGGRNTGELFF.

Points on this clonotype: This sequence may be a read error, since a much larger clone differs from it by one base. This chain connects TRBV7-6 to TRBJ2-5; 8 bases are shared with TRBD2. The J call is in doubt because the DNA end fits TRBJ2-1 better. CDR1 is SGHVS and CDR2 is FNYEAQ in the germline V gene. The CDR3 covers 15 residues. CDR3 region: CASSSMAGGYNEQFF. The CDR3 nucleotides read TGTGCCAGCAGCTCCATGGCGGGGGGCTACAATGAGCAGTTCTTC.

This clonotype was detected a few times. This sequence joins TRBV6-1 and TRBJ2-7, with 9 bases identical to TRBD1. Germline loops: CDR1 MNHNS, CDR2 SASEGT. The CDR3 spans 16 residues. The V gene end was trimmed by 6 bases and the J gene end by 6 bases; junction bases not matched to a gene: 15. Written as DNA, the CDR3 is TGTGCCAGCAGGGGGACAGGGATTGCCGGATTAAGCGAGCAGTACTTC. Amino acid sequence: CASRGTGIAGLSEQYF.

This clonotype was counted only a few times. The V gene is TRBV20-1, the J gene TRBJ1-5, with D possibly being TRBD1 (5 bases). The V gene's germline CDR1 is DFQATT and CDR2 SNEGSKA (reference sequence). This CDR3 region has 13 residues. Trimming left V 5 bases short and J 1 base short, with 9 bases between. CDR3: CSALGRSNQPQHF. CDR3 in DNA: TGCAGTGCTTTGGGACGGAGCAATCAGCCCCAGCATTTT.

This clonotype was seen only a few times. The V gene is TRBV20-1, the J gene TRBJ2-3; 9 positions match TRBD2. CDR1 and CDR2 (germline): DFQATT, SNEGSKA (reference sequence). Germline trimming cut 8 bases from V and 5 bases from J; bases unmatched to any gene: 11. The CDR3 runs to 14 residues. This CDR3 reads CSTRWRGGIDTQYF. CDR3 in DNA: TGCAGTACCAGGTGGCGGGGGGGCATAGATACGCAGTATTTT.

On this clonotype: With a much larger clone just one base away, this may be a read error. The J gene is TRBJ2-5, the V gene TRBV10-3, with 9 bases lining up with TRBD1. V was clipped by 1 base and J by 4 bases; unmatched bases: 10. Germline CDR1 and CDR2: ENHRY and SYGVKD. This CDR3 is 17 amino acids long. The CDR3 DNA sequence: TGTGCCATCAGTGAGTTGGTTCCCGGGACAGGGACAGAGACCCAGTACTTC. Its translation: CAISELVPGTGTETQYF.